This entry is about one T cell receptor (beta chain). No antigen is known for it. CDR1 and CDR2 (germline): SGHDN, FVKESK. Trimming took off 0 bases at V and 7 bases at J, with 22 bases between the two ends. This CDR3 region has 19 residues. The source of the sample is a study of graft-versus-host responses after intestinal transplantation. Study-level points and caveats: Recipient marrow contained GvH clones, some of which appeared first in ileum or blood.

Only in-frame clones appear in the TCRdb table, and some are missing; sequencing was by immunoSEQ multiplex PCR. The table has around 97,000 clones, 90% to 95% seen once; the top ten hold under 1.5%. This material consisted of unstimulated CD8+ T cells sorted from spleen or lymph node cells, taken before intestinal transplant. The chain carries TRBV14 and TRBJ1-6; D possibly corresponds to TRBD1 (6 bases). The clonotype originates from a human donor who received an intestinal transplant. Written as DNA, the CDR3 is TGTGCCAGCAGCCAAGATATATTTATCGGGGGGCCTCAAAATTCACCCCTCCACTTT. It yields the protein CASSQDIFIGGPQNSPLHF.